The source of this T cell receptor (beta chain) is a study of human T cells and chemical hapten exposure (dated by TCRdb to about 2021). Background for the entire study: For sensitization, 2% DPC in acetone was applied to an approximately 2 cm by approximately 2 cm area of upper inner arm skin. Blood samples were taken from patients before sensitization (week 0) and then at 2, 6 and about 24 weeks after DPC sensitization. Weekly therapeutic DPC doses were additionally applied to the scalp of patients throughout the roughly 23-week study period. The study tracked peripheral blood TCR repertoire changes in vivo during primary and secondary sensitization to the hapten diphenylcyclopropenone (DPC) in alopecia patients. Around 30 alopecia patients provided blood for TCR sequencing at one to four time points (pre-sensitization, 2, 6 and 24 weeks). Libraries were pooled for sequencing, and variation in per-sample TCR yields was attributed mainly to small differences in library volumes within the pool. Alopecia areata with under or over 50% scalp involvement, alopecia totalis and alopecia universalis were represented in the patient cohort, which was mostly female. Patch tests used Finn chambers with 0.01% DPC on the upper back, scored after 6 days by International Contact Dermatitis Research Group standards.

This clonotype was found many times. The target of this receptor is not known. No much larger clone is present one base from it, and per-base qualities are unavailable. Trimming accounts for 2 bases at V and 3 bases at J, while the number of junction bases matched to no gene is 10. The CDR3 sequence holds 18 residues, the cysteine and phenylalanine included. The sequence is cut down to CDR3 DNA, 54 bases in frame from base 1. Based on the germline V gene (reference sequence), the CDR1 and CDR2 sequences are MNHEY and SMNVEV. General study outcomes and caveats: Significantly more large CDR3 similarity clusters were formed by expanded TCRs than by pre-sensitization or healthy control sets, consistent with antigen-driven responses. DPC sensitization did not change the number of TCRs with a frequency above 1 in 1000, and there was no evidence of changes in global repertoire structure. Because every patient had alopecia, a presumed autoimmune disease, the patients' immune response might differ from that of healthy individuals. After repeated subsampling, the strength of the expansion versus patch-test correlation and the threshold at which it became significant changed. A positive correlation was found between the number of PT1 expanded TCRs and patch test score, with significance reached at thresholds 8, 16 and 32 but not 4.

Explained via the paper, the time point label denotes: pre-sensitization, week 0. Explained via the paper, the treatment or condition label denotes: therapeutic diphenylcyclopropenone sensitization with weekly scalp DPC. At each patch-test visit, blood was drawn before the patch test was applied. Eligible patients were aged 18 to 70, diagnosed with alopecia, deemed suitable for DPC therapy, and excluded if pregnant. Total RNA was isolated from unfractionated whole blood collected in Tempus Blood RNA tubes. Receptors were amplified or captured by RACE. Sequencing relied on a NextSeq 500. Library preparation attached unique molecular identifiers to individual cDNA molecules for quantitative, reproducible TCR counting. Each blood RNA sample was used to sequence both TCR alpha and TCR beta chains. In the paper's pipeline: Samples had a median of approximately 93,000 TCRs, with a range from about 23,224 to 750,000. The Decombinator software suite was used to annotate V, J and CDR3 in the TCR reads. For PS versus PT1 abundance plots, all samples were subsampled to the same number of TCRs (28,000). TCRs were defined as expanded if absent before sensitization and observed at least eight times at the 2-week time point. The public reads were run again by TCRdb, first through fastp at Q25 and then through MiXCR, and only productive beta chains were kept. Rows merge per CDR3 protein into single entries with the most common DNA and genes. The V and J calls and clone size are TCRdb's, not the authors'. The sample includes 280,000 or so distinct CDR3 sequences, with over 7.5% observed a single time. Around 1.2% of the sample goes to the ten largest clones.

The origin of this receptor is a man younger than 35 with alopecia areata. Some clones in this sample may be carry-over from other donors' samples. The chain is encoded by TRBV27 joined to TRBJ1-2, and TRBD1 aligns with 12 junction nucleotides. The sequencing here drew on whole blood, taken in connection with sensitization to the hapten diphenylcyclopropenone (DPC). The DNA sequence reads TGTGCCAGCAGTTTAGGCGCCGGGACAGGGGGCGAGCACTATGGCTACACCTTC. This translates into CASSLGAGTGGEHYGYTF.